The 18 T cell receptor beta chains below all came from one sample that was sequenced in a study of T cell repertoires in cytomegalovirus infection. TCRdb analysed the reads with MiXCR anew, one entry per CDR3 protein. The table lists about 300,000 distinct CDR3 sequences, about 9.1% of them singletons. Sequenced sample: PBMCs. The source of these receptors is a human donor in good health (CMV status not recorded). Some clones in this sample may be carry-over from other donors' samples.

In its sample, this clonotype was seen many times. V and J are TRBV10-3 and TRBJ1-1; TRBD1 aligns across 8 bases. Germline loops: CDR1 ENHRY, CDR2 SYGVKD. After removal of 0 bases from V and 2 bases from J, the junction contained 5 bases not matched to a gene. The CDR3 length is 16 residues. For the CDR3, the DNA is TGTGCCATCAGTGAGTCCCAGGGGGCGTCCAACACTGAAGCTTTCTTT. Its protein product is CAISESQGASNTEAFF.

This clonotype was counted ten times or more. The rearrangement links TRBV29-1 to TRBJ2-5; the match to TRBD2 covers 13 bases. The J segment lost 1 base and the V segment lost 4 bases, leaving 3 bases of the junction unmatched. Germline V lookup: CDR1 SQVTM, CDR2 ANQGSEA. This CDR3 comprises 15 residues. The CDR3 reads CSVGGLAGLQETQYF. The CDR3 nucleotides are TGCAGCGTTGGGGGACTAGCGGGGCTCCAAGAGACCCAGTACTTC.

This clonotype turned up a few times. This chain connects TRBV12-3 or TRBV12-4 to TRBJ1-1, with TRBD1 as a possible D gene (5 bases). Trimming removed 0 bases at V and 4 bases at J, with 9 bases between. This CDR3 has 14 amino acids. CDR3 in DNA: TGTGCCAGCAGTTTAGCGGGGGTGGTCACTGAAGCTTTCTTT. Its translation: CASSLAGVVTEAFF.

The table lists this clonotype with many counts. This chain links TRBV29-1 with TRBJ2-1; 16 bases line up with TRBD2. Germline loops: CDR1 SQVTM, CDR2 ANQGSEA. Losses at the gene ends were 3 bases for V and 8 bases for J; bases not matched to a gene: 7. The CDR3 is 16 residues long. This CDR3 is CSVDRGLAGGRDEQFF. CDR3 in DNA: TGCAGCGTTGACAGGGGACTAGCGGGGGGGCGGGATGAGCAGTTCTTC.

Many counts were recorded for this clonotype. The chain couples TRBV20-1 to TRBJ2-7; no reliable D call. This CDR3 contains 14 residues. The V gene lost 1 base and the J gene lost 4 bases, with 14 bases spanning the gap. Germline CDR1 is DFQATT and CDR2 is SNEGSKA (reference sequence). The DNA of the CDR3 is TGCAGTGCTAGAGGAGACGGAGCCGGATACGAGCAGTACTTC. Translation gives CSARGDGAGYEQYF.

Ten or more counts support this clonotype. The rearrangement links TRBV2 to TRBJ1-2; D remains unclear. Germline V gene lookup returns CDR1 SNHLY and CDR2 FYNNEI. V shed 6 bases and J shed 8 bases, with 13 bases lying between them. This CDR3 spans 12 amino acids. CDR3 nucleotides: TGTGCCAGCAGCCCAGCCGGTGGGGGCTACACCTTC. Translation: CASSPAGGGYTF.

V is TRBV2 and J is TRBJ1-1; D is ambiguous. The CDR3 extends over 14 amino acids. Per the germline V gene, CDR1 is SNHLY and CDR2 is FYNNEI. The V and J ends lost 9 bases and 4 bases respectively, with 18 bases between them. The CDR3 sequence: CASLMSGKSTEAFF. CDR3 nucleotides: TGTGCCAGTCTCATGAGTGGTAAGAGCACTGAAGCTTTCTTT.

There are many counts of this clonotype. This chain uses TRBV11-2 with TRBJ2-7; D may be TRBD1 or TRBD2 (5 bases each). CDR3 length: 12 amino acids. Germline CDR1 reads SGHAT; CDR2 reads FQNNGV. Trimming removed 5 bases from V and 6 bases from J, with 11 bases in between. CDR3 bases: TGTGCCAGCAGCCGTACAGGACTCGAGCAGTACGTC. Translating gives CASSRTGLEQYV.

Worth noting for this clonotype: The CDR3 does not close with the conserved phenylalanine or tryptophan, likely indicating a read error. The chain couples TRBV25-1 to TRBJ1-4; D call uncertain. Trimming took off 2 bases at V and 0 bases at J, with 10 bases between the two ends. The CDR3 is 16 amino acids. The germline gives CDR1 MGHDK, CDR2 SYGVNS. CDR3 coding DNA: TGTGCCAGCAGTGAAGATCTGTATGCAACTAATGAAAAACTGTTTATT. As protein: CASSEDLYATNEKLFI.

The chain joins TRBV20-1 to TRBJ1-5; D is ambiguous. V gave up 0 bases and J gave up 14 bases, with 20 bases separating them. The CDR3 sequence is 14 residues long. Germline lookup yields CDR1 DFQATT and CDR2 SNEGSKA (reference sequence). In DNA, the CDR3 is TGCAGTGCTAGAGATCAAGGTCTAGTTTCGACGGAGCATTTT. Its translation: CSARDQGLVSTEHF.

This clonotype was counted many times. The chain employs TRBV7-9 and TRBJ1-1; D may be TRBD1 (5 bases). This CDR3 spans 12 amino acids. Germline-derived CDR1 and CDR2 are SEHNR and FQNEAQ (reference sequence). Trimming pared 5 bases from V and 6 bases from J, leaving 10 bases between. The CDR3 reads CASSPRVAEAFF. CDR3 in DNA: TGTGCCAGCAGCCCCAGGGTGGCTGAAGCTTTCTTT.

The sample holds a few counts of this clonotype. V and J are TRBV27 and TRBJ2-1; D might be TRBD2 (6 bases). Germline-derived CDR1 and CDR2 are MNHEY and SMNVEV (reference sequence). The CDR3 contains 16 residues. V was pared by 3 bases and J by 8 bases, with 20 bases between. The CDR3: CASSFLGRGNLDEQFF. The CDR3 bases are TGTGCCAGCAGTTTCCTCGGACGGGGGAATTTAGATGAGCAGTTCTTC.

This clonotype was picked up many times. The gene calls are TRBV7-2 and TRBJ1-2; D perhaps matches TRBD1 (6 bases). The V gene lost 5 bases and the J gene lost 8 bases, with 15 bases spanning the gap. Germline loops: CDR1 SGHTA, CDR2 FQGNSA. The CDR3 has 13 residues. The CDR3 bases are TGTGCCAGCAGCCCCTACACAGGGAACGGCTACACCTTC. The encoded protein is CASSPYTGNGYTF.

This clonotype was recorded many times. The chain uses TRBV20-1 and TRBJ1-3; D ambiguous. Germline CDR1 is DFQATT and CDR2 is SNEGSKA (reference sequence). Trimming took 0 bases from V and 0 from J, leaving 9 bases between them. The CDR3 length is 15 residues. In nucleotides, the CDR3 is TGCAGTGCTAGAGACGCGGACCTCTCTGGAAACACCATATATTTT. Translated, it gives CSARDADLSGNTIYF.

This clonotype occurred a few times. This rearrangement joins TRBV20-1 to TRBJ2-3; 14 nucleotides agree with TRBD2. V lost 6 bases to trimming and J lost 0 bases; unmatched junction nucleotides: 8. This CDR3 comprises 17 residues. Germline values: CDR1 DFQATT, CDR2 SNEGSKA (reference sequence). The CDR3 reads CSAAGLAGATSTDTQYF. The CDR3 coding sequence is TGCAGTGCGGCGGGACTAGCGGGGGCCACTAGCACAGATACGCAGTATTTT.

This clonotype was recorded at least ten times. This chain connects TRBV28 to TRBJ2-4; 11 nucleotides agree with TRBD1. V lost 3 bases to trimming and J lost 2 bases; unmatched junction nucleotides: 6. Per the germline V gene, CDR1 is MDHEN and CDR2 is SYDVKM. This CDR3 is built from 17 residues. The DNA for the CDR3 is TGTGCCAGCAGTTTGGGGACAGGGGGTAGCTCCAAAAACATTCAGTACTTC. Its translation is CASSLGTGGSSKNIQYF.

This chain uses TRBV10-1 with TRBJ2-2; weak D call: TRBD2 (5 bases). Trimming stripped 5 bases from V and 6 bases from J, with 13 bases between. There are 14 residues in the CDR3. The V gene's germline CDR1 is WNHNN and CDR2 SYGVQD (reference sequence). The CDR3 coding sequence is TGCGCCAGCAGTCCCTCACTAGAAGCCGGGGAGCTGTTTTTT. Protein: CASSPSLEAGELFF.

In this sample, this clonotype turned up a few times. The CDR3 sequence is CASSLGLAGETDTQYF. The DNA of the CDR3 is TGTGCCAGCAGCTTGGGACTAGCGGGGGAGACAGATACGCAGTATTTT. The chain employs TRBV5-4 and TRBJ2-3, with TRBD2 identical over 12 bases. Germline CDR1 SGHNT, CDR2 YYREEE (reference sequence). The CDR3 runs to 16 residues. After removal of 0 bases from V and 3 bases from J, the junction contained 2 bases not matched to a gene.